Each of the 21 T cell receptor beta chains below was sequenced from the same sample in a study of shared clonotypes between healthy human individuals (dated by TCRdb to 2020 to 2021). CD8 naive samples were obtained by positive selection for CCR7 among CD45RO-negative cells, yielding a CD45RA+CCR7+ population from which TemRA cells were excluded. The method was the immunoSEQ multiplex PCR assay. This immuneACCESS table, as held by TCRdb, lists in-frame sequences with V and J called but not all clones. Of the missing ones, under half trace to an unresolved V gene in checked studies; the others have no known cause. For this sample there are around 2,100,000 clones; about 95% appear just once. 1.2% of the sample lies in the top ten. Input material: naive CD8+ T cells sorted from blood. This sample's cell subset or site label indicates: CD45RA+CCR7+. Receptor source: a man aged 18 to 29 in good health.

V gene TRBV2 combines with J gene TRBJ1-1; 8 positions match TRBD1. Trimming at V came to 6 bases and at J to 4 bases, leaving 4 bases not matched to a gene. CDR3 length equals 13 residues. Germline CDR1 SNHLY, CDR2 FYNNEI. Here the CDR3 reads CASSAGGSTEAFF. The CDR3 DNA sequence: TGTGCCAGCAGCGCAGGGGGCTCCACTGAAGCTTTCTTT. Variable domain in full (rest from reference TRBV2 and TRBJ1-1): EPEVTQTPSHQVTQMGQEVILRCVPISNHLYFYWYRQILGQKVEFLVSFYNNEISEKSEIFDDQFSVERPDGSNFTLKIRSTKLEDSAMYFCASSAGGSTEAFFGQGTRLTVV.

J is TRBJ2-1 and V is TRBV30; 7 nucleotides agree with TRBD2. The CDR3 is made up of 14 amino acids. With V trimmed by 3 bases and J by 6 bases, 8 bases remained unmatched. Germline assignment: CDR1 GTSNPN and CDR2 SVGIG (reference sequence). The CDR3 here is CAWRAGLGTNEQFF. The DNA of the CDR3 is TGTGCCTGGAGAGCGGGACTGGGAACCAATGAGCAGTTCTTC.

The chain employs TRBV20-1 and TRBJ1-2; D is unresolved. Germline CDR1 DFQATT, CDR2 SNEGSKA (reference sequence). V was cut by 5 bases and J by 4 bases, with 8 bases left in between. CDR3 length equals 11 residues. As DNA, the CDR3 is TGCAGTGCTGACTCCATCTATGGCTACACCTTC. It translates to CSADSIYGYTF.

CDR3 DNA sequence: TGCGCCAGCAGCCCGACAGGGATCGATGGCTACACCTTC. Protein product: CASSPTGIDGYTF. The rearrangement uses TRBV5-1 and TRBJ1-2; 7 bases fit TRBD1. CDR3 length: 13 residues. The junction had 6 bases not matched to a gene; V was cut back by 4 bases and J by 6 bases. The germline V gene has CDR1 SGHRS and CDR2 YFSETQ.

This chain links TRBV11-2 with TRBJ2-2, with 7 bases lining up with TRBD1. CDR1 and CDR2 from the germline V gene are SGHAT and FQNNGV. The CDR3 runs to 14 residues. V lost 3 bases and J lost 6; bases outside the gene matches: 4. This chain's CDR3 is CASSFPGGSGELFF. CDR3 DNA: TGTGCCAGCAGCTTCCCAGGGGGATCCGGGGAGCTGTTTTTT.

This chain uses TRBV2 with TRBJ1-5, with 7 bases identical to TRBD1. Losses at the gene ends were 8 bases for V and 2 bases for J; bases not matched to a gene: 3. The CDR3 spans 13 residues. From germline, CDR1 is SNHLY and CDR2 FYNNEI. CDR3 sequence reads: CASLGQGNQPQHF. The DNA of the CDR3 is TGTGCCAGCCTAGGACAGGGCAATCAGCCCCAGCATTTT.

The chain combines TRBV27 with TRBJ2-7, with 9 positions matching TRBD1. V lost 4 bases to trimming and J lost 3 bases; unmatched junction nucleotides: 10. The CDR3 is 16 amino acids. Germline V gene lookup returns CDR1 MNHEY and CDR2 SMNVEV (reference sequence). The CDR3 DNA reads TGTGCCAGCAGTTCCTCTCCCGGGACAGGGAACTACGAGCAGTACTTC. It specifies CASSSSPGTGNYEQYF.

This rearrangement joins TRBV6-6 to TRBJ1-2; D remains unclear. The CDR3 is 13 amino acids. CDR1 and CDR2 from the germline V gene are MNHNY and SVGAGI (reference sequence). Trimming stripped 7 bases from V and 4 bases from J, with 13 bases between. The CDR3 DNA follows: TGTGCCAGCAACGAGGAGGGTCTCTATGGCTACACCTTC. Residues: CASNEEGLYGYTF.

This chain connects TRBV5-4 to TRBJ2-7; 12 bases are shared with TRBD2. The V and J ends lost 3 bases and 1 base, in that order; junction bases with no gene match: 5. This CDR3 spans 16 amino acids. CDR1 and CDR2 from the germline V gene are SGHNT and YYREEE (reference sequence). CDR3 sequence (DNA): TGTGCCAGCAGCTGGGGGACTAGCGGGTCTTCCTACGAGCAGTACTTC. As protein: CASSWGTSGSSYEQYF.

J is TRBJ1-2 and V is TRBV7-9, with 8 positions matching TRBD1. The CDR3 is made up of 16 amino acids. V lost 1 base and J lost 4; bases outside the gene matches: 8. Germline V gene sequence: CDR1 SEHNR, CDR2 FQNEAQ (reference sequence). DNA for the CDR3: TGTGCCAGCAGCTTAGGAGCCCAGGGGGCGTTCTATGGCTACACCTTC. Its protein is CASSLGAQGAFYGYTF.

A word on this clone: In the same sample, other DNA sequences code for this CDR3. The chain combines TRBV11-2 with TRBJ1-2; D is unclear. This CDR3 has 13 amino acids. Germline V lookup: CDR1 SGHAT, CDR2 FQNNGV. The V gene lost 0 bases and the J gene lost 3 bases, with 5 bases spanning the gap. The CDR3 loop reads CASSLDRDYGYTF. DNA of the CDR3: TGTGCCAGCAGCTTAGATCGGGACTATGGCTACACCTTC.

The CDR3 region has the DNA TGCGCCAGCAGCCAAGGGGGCCGATTAACCTACGAGCAGTACTTC. Amino acids: CASSQGGRLTYEQYF. The chain recombines TRBV4-3 with TRBJ2-7; TRBD1 is a possible D gene (5 bases). CDR3 size: 15 residues. The V end lost 1 base, the J end lost 2 bases, and 12 bases lay between the germline ends. Germline CDR1 and CDR2: LGHNA and YSLEER.

The chain couples TRBV13 to TRBJ1-1, with D possibly being TRBD1 (6 bases). The germline gives CDR1 PRHDT, CDR2 FYEKMQ (reference sequence). V was clipped by 5 bases and J by 6 bases, with 19 bases between them. CDR3 length equals 15 residues. The CDR3 is CASSLEGEFYSEAFF. The CDR3 DNA is TGTGCCAGCAGCCTAGAGGGGGAATTTTATTCTGAAGCTTTCTTT. The whole variable domain, remainder taken from reference TRBV13 and TRBJ1-1, is AAGVIQSPRHLIKEKRETATLKCYPIPRHDTVYWYQQGPGQDPQFLISFYEKMQSDKGSIPDRFSAQQFSDYHSELNMSSLELGDSALYFCASSLEGEFYSEAFFGQGTRLTVV.

The chain carries TRBV5-1 and TRBJ1-5; D possibly corresponds to TRBD1 (5 bases). Looked up from germline, CDR1 is SGHRS and CDR2 is YFSETQ. Trimming removed 2 bases from V and 0 bases from J, with 18 bases in between. The CDR3 has 18 amino acids. The CDR3 DNA follows: TGCGCCAGCAGCTTTATTGAAGGGGAGGGCCTTAGCAATCAGCCCCAGCATTTT. This gives the protein CASSFIEGEGLSNQPQHF. The variable domain in full, with the rest retrieved from reference TRBV5-1 and TRBJ1-5, is KAGVTQTPRYLIKTRGQQVTLSCSPISGHRSVSWYQQTPGQGLQFLFEYFSETQRNKGNFPGRFSGRQFSNSRSEMNVSTLELGDSALYLCASSFIEGEGLSNQPQHFGDGTRLSIL.

The count of this clone is one. This chain joins TRBV30 and TRBJ1-2; D possibly corresponds to TRBD1 (6 bases). With 8 bases removed from V and 2 bases from J, the gap between germline ends came to 18 bases. The CDR3 spans 14 residues. Germline CDR1 is GTSNPN and CDR2 is SVGIG (reference sequence). CDR3: CASSDPGGNYGYTF. The CDR3 DNA reads TGTGCCAGCAGCGACCCGGGGGGCAACTATGGCTACACCTTC.

The V call is TRBV6-6, the J call TRBJ2-7, with 9 bases fitting TRBD1. This CDR3 comprises 15 residues. Germline CDR1 is MNHNY and CDR2 is SVGAGI (reference sequence). V was clipped by 6 bases and J by 2 bases; unmatched bases: 8. CDR3 region: CASSGAGQGAYEQYF. CDR3 DNA: TGTGCCAGCAGCGGGGCGGGACAGGGCGCCTACGAGCAGTACTTC.

To note about this clone: Other DNA sequences in the sample encode the same CDR3. This chain links TRBV15 with TRBJ2-7; D gene unclear. With 0 bases removed from V and 0 bases from J, the gap between germline ends came to 6 bases. Germline V gene data show CDR1 as LNHNV and CDR2 as YYDKDF (reference sequence). CDR3 length: 14 residues. This CDR3 is CATSRDGNSYEQYF. The CDR3 coding sequence is TGTGCCACCAGCAGAGACGGCAACTCCTACGAGCAGTACTTC. The full variable domain, completed using reference TRBV15 and TRBJ2-7, is DAMVIQNPRYQVTQFGKPVTLSCSQTLNHNVMYWYQQKSSQAPKLLFHYYDKDFNNEADTPDNFQSRRPNTSFCFLDIRSPGLGDTAMYLCATSRDGNSYEQYFGPGTRLTVT.

As regards this clone: Other nucleotide sequences from this sample produce the same CDR3. The chain uses TRBV5-1 and TRBJ2-7; possible D gene TRBD2, 5 bases. Germline loops: CDR1 SGHRS, CDR2 YFSETQ. V lost 0 bases to trimming and J lost 2 bases, with 9 bases between them. The CDR3 has 14 residues. The CDR3 spells CASSLVAGTYEQYF. CDR3 DNA: TGCGCCAGCAGCTTGGTCGCGGGTACCTACGAGCAGTACTTC. The variable domain in full, with the rest retrieved from reference TRBV5-1 and TRBJ2-7, is KAGVTQTPRYLIKTRGQQVTLSCSPISGHRSVSWYQQTPGQGLQFLFEYFSETQRNKGNFPGRFSGRQFSNSRSEMNVSTLELGDSALYLCASSLVAGTYEQYFGPGTRLTVT.

The rearrangement joins TRBV29-1 to TRBJ1-2, with 7 bases aligning to TRBD1. From germline, CDR1 is SQVTM and CDR2 ANQGSEA. The CDR3 has 14 residues. V was pared by 0 bases and J by 8 bases, with 9 bases of the junction left unmatched. The CDR3 sequence: CSVEDRGQGEGYTF. Here the CDR3 DNA reads TGCAGCGTTGAAGATCGGGGGCAGGGGGAAGGCTACACCTTC.

The chain recombines TRBV27 with TRBJ1-5, with a weak D call TRBD1 (6 bases). V gave up 5 bases and J gave up 0 bases, with 14 bases separating them. The CDR3 extends over 16 amino acids. CDR1 MNHEY and CDR2 SMNVEV come from the germline V gene (reference sequence). CDR3: CASSPLDSASNQPQHF. The CDR3 DNA sequence: TGTGCCAGCAGTCCCCTGGACAGTGCTAGCAATCAGCCCCAGCATTTT.

In this sample, this clone turned up once. The CDR3 loop is CASSSAASSYNEQFF. DNA of the CDR3: TGTGCCAGCAGCTCCGCCGCGAGCTCCTACAATGAGCAGTTCTTC. This chain joins TRBV11-2 and TRBJ2-1; D is ambiguous. The V end was cut by 4 bases, the J end by 0 bases, with 10 bases between. The CDR3 is made up of 15 amino acids. Germline V gene sequence: CDR1 SGHAT, CDR2 FQNNGV. The full variable domain, with the rest looked up from reference TRBV11-2 and TRBJ2-1, is EAGVAQSPRYKIIEKRQSVAFWCNPISGHATLYWYQQILGQGPKLLIQFQNNGVVDDSQLPKDRFSAERLKGVDSTLKIQPAKLEDSAVYLCASSSAASSYNEQFFGPGTRLTVL.